These 13 T cell receptor beta chains were sequenced from one sample in a study of T-cell memory formation after mild COVID-19. In TCRdb, the 5' RACE reads were re-called with MiXCR into one record per CDR3 protein. The sample includes 250,000 to 300,000 distinct CDR3 sequences, 8.2% seen only once; the top ten take around a fifth. The specimen was PBMCs or a T cell subset sorted from them (not recorded which). All receptors derive from a man between 18 and 29 years old who had mild COVID-19 (a few samples of this study predate the infection). Cell type and time point are not known.

There are a few counts of this clonotype. The chain joins TRBV7-2 to TRBJ1-2; D gene ambiguous. The germline V gene encodes CDR1 SGHTA and CDR2 FQGNSA. The CDR3 runs 12 residues. V was cut by 2 bases and J by 12 bases, with 13 bases left in between. The CDR3 sequence: CASSLLSGGHTF. The DNA for the CDR3 is TGTGCCAGCAGCTTACTGTCAGGAGGGCACACCTTC.

V usage is TRBV6-2 or TRBV6-3 and J usage is TRBJ2-3; no reliable D call. V lost 5 bases to trimming and J lost 7 bases, with 16 bases between them. Germline V CDR1 and CDR2: MNHEY, SVGEGT. The CDR3 totals 14 residues. The CDR3 nucleotides read TGTGCCAGCAGTACCCGGGCCGCGAGGAATACGCAGTATTTT. The encoded protein is CASSTRAARNTQYF.

The sample holds a few counts of this clonotype. This chain uses TRBV7-6 with TRBJ1-1; no definite D call. Trimming stripped 1 base from V and 5 bases from J, with 11 bases between. CDR1 and CDR2 (germline): SGHVS, FNYEAQ. This CDR3 has 14 amino acids. DNA of the CDR3: TGTGCCAGCAGCTTAGTCCCGGACGGTACTGAAGCTTTCTTT. It codes for CASSLVPDGTEAFF.

The chain joins TRBV5-4 to TRBJ2-3; D unclear. CDR1 SGHNT and CDR2 YYREEE come from the germline V gene (reference sequence). V lost 0 bases to trimming and J lost 3 bases, with 5 bases between them. This CDR3 is 13 amino acids long. The DNA for the CDR3 is TGTGCCAGCAGCTTGGGTTGGACAGATACGCAGTATTTT. It encodes CASSLGWTDTQYF. Full variable domain (rest looked up from reference TRBV5-4 and TRBJ2-3): ETGVTQSPTHLIKTRGQQVTLRCSSQSGHNTVSWYQQALGQGPQFIFQYYREEENGRGNFPPRFSGLQFPNYSSELNVNALELDDSALYLCASSLGWTDTQYFGPGTRLTVL.

This clonotype was observed a few times. The chain has TRBV5-1 and TRBJ2-1, with TRBD1 matching 9 bases. CDR1 and CDR2 (germline): SGHRS, YFSETQ. Trimming at V came to 7 bases and at J to 3 bases, leaving 5 bases not matched to a gene. The CDR3 spans 14 residues. The CDR3 is CASQSGQGYNEQFF. The CDR3 coding sequence is TGCGCCAGCCAGTCGGGACAGGGCTACAATGAGCAGTTCTTC.

A few counts support this clonotype. The chain couples TRBV5-4 to TRBJ2-4; D is ambiguous. Trimming stripped 4 bases from V and 1 base from J, with 15 bases between. Germline-derived CDR1 and CDR2 are SGHNT and YYREEE (reference sequence). The CDR3 consists of 16 residues. The CDR3 sequence: CASSQPLLGAKNIQYF. CDR3 DNA: TGTGCCAGCAGCCAACCACTCCTTGGGGCCAAAAACATTCAGTACTTC.

This clonotype was observed a handful of times. The J gene is TRBJ2-3, the V gene TRBV11-2; possibly TRBD2 for D (7 bases). V was pared by 4 bases and J by 2 bases, with 10 bases between. This CDR3 comprises 14 residues. Germline V gene data show CDR1 as SGHAT and CDR2 as FQNNGV. The CDR3 spells CASSWEGVTDTQYF. The CDR3 DNA is TGTGCCAGCAGCTGGGAGGGGGTCACAGATACGCAGTATTTT.

This chain joins TRBV12-3 or TRBV12-4 and TRBJ1-5, with D perhaps matching TRBD1 (5 bases). Deletions cut 7 bases from V and 7 bases from J, with 11 bases between. This CDR3 has 12 amino acids. The CDR3 here is CASTAGGQPQHF. The CDR3 DNA reads TGTGCCAGCACCGCGGGGGGACAGCCCCAGCATTTT.

There are a few counts of this clonotype. The genes are TRBV7-9 and TRBJ1-2; 7 positions match TRBD1. V lost 4 bases and J lost 3; bases outside the gene matches: 8. CDR3 length equals 15 residues. Germline CDR1 is SEHNR and CDR2 is FQNEAQ (reference sequence). CDR3: CASSSGQNLYYGYTF. The CDR3 DNA reads TGTGCCAGCAGCTCGGGACAGAATCTTTACTATGGCTACACCTTC.

This clonotype was found many times. This chain joins TRBV5-1 and TRBJ1-1; a weak D match, TRBD1 (6 bases). In germline, CDR1 is SGHRS, CDR2 YFSETQ. The CDR3 contains 13 residues. V dropped 2 bases and J dropped 11 bases, with 16 bases sitting between them. The CDR3 loop reads CASSLKLDSKAFF. CDR3 sequence (DNA): TGCGCCAGCAGCTTAAAATTGGACAGTAAGGCTTTCTTT.

This clonotype was counted only a few times. The rearrangement uses TRBV11-2 and TRBJ2-2; possible D gene TRBD1, 7 bases. V was trimmed by 1 base and J by 2 bases, leaving 11 bases between them. The CDR3 has 16 amino acids. Germline CDR1 SGHAT, CDR2 FQNNGV. CDR3 nucleotide sequence: TGTGCCAGCAGCTTAGTACAGGGGACTAACACCGGGGAGCTGTTTTTT. It codes for CASSLVQGTNTGELFF.

This clonotype was counted only a few times. The chain couples TRBV6-5 to TRBJ2-1; 12 bases match TRBD1. Germline CDR1 reads MNHEY; CDR2 reads SVGAGI. The CDR3 is 17 amino acids. V shed 2 bases and J 12 bases; nucleotides not matched to a gene: 14. CDR3 in DNA: TGTGCCAGCAGTTACCGCCCAACCGGGACAGGGGGCGGTGGGCAGTTCTTC. This codes for CASSYRPTGTGGGGQFF.

This clonotype was observed many times. At one end the junction does not follow the germline gene, possibly because of a read error. The chain couples TRBV5-1 to TRBJ2-1, with TRBD2 matching over 8 bases. CDR1 and CDR2 from the germline V gene are SGHRS and YFSETQ. This CDR3 region has 16 residues. This CDR3 reads CASSLGSSGFYHEQFF. In nucleotides, the CDR3 is TGCGCCAGCAGCTTGGGGTCTAGCGGGTTCTACCATGAGCAGTTCTTC.